The clone carrying this TCR beta chain was seen a few times. Its antigen remains unidentified. The sample originates from a study of blood T cells in healthy people across ages. Then a second PCR, running roughly 7 to 12 cycles, was carried out with a sample-barcoded 5' primer and a J-beta primer mix. MiXCR was run by TCRdb on the 5' RACE reads, yielding one entry per CDR3 protein. The sample holds over 1,500,000 distinct CDR3 sequences; roughly 52% are singletons and the top ten take roughly 2%. Study-wide findings and caveats: Unsorted PBMC input precluded a conclusive naive versus antigen-experienced comparison.

Investigators took about 9.2 milliliters of peripheral blood from every donor. This CDR3 region has 17 residues. Per germline, CDR1 SGHAT and CDR2 FQDESV (reference sequence). V gave up 4 bases and J gave up 6 bases; unmatched junction bases: 12. The TCR originated in a middle-aged woman in good health. V gene TRBV11-1 combines with J gene TRBJ2-5, with 12 nucleotides matching TRBD2. The sample taken for sequencing was blood. The CDR3 loop is CASSSQGLAGKRKTQYF. CDR3 in DNA: TGTGCCAGCAGCTCGCAAGGACTAGCGGGGAAACGGAAGACCCAGTACTTC.